Here is one T cell receptor beta chain with its context. Its antigen is currently unknown. This sample stems from a study of identical twins. General observations from the study: While abundant cord blood beta clonotypes carried fewer insertions, memory repertoires showed no such pattern.

CDR3 length: 16 residues. J gave up 4 bases and V 5 bases, and 11 bases lay outside the gene matches. Germline CDR1 is MDHEN and CDR2 is SYDVKM. TCRdb re-derived calls from the 5' RACE reads in MiXCR, one entry per CDR3 protein. Among 200,000 to 250,000 distinct CDR3 sequences listed, approximately 10% were seen once. This sequence was found in a man aged 45 to 65 in good health. Sequencing input: memory T cells sorted from blood. The chain links TRBV28 to TRBJ2-7; 10 bases match TRBD1. The CDR3 spells CASSPLEPGQGYEQYF. The DNA of the CDR3 is TGTGCCAGCAGTCCCCTCGAACCGGGACAGGGGTACGAGCAGTACTTC.